Listed below are T cell receptor beta chains from one sample, sequenced in a study of blood T cell repertoires in COVID-19. Using immunoSEQ multiplex PCR, the repertoire was profiled, and TCRdb retains in-frame clones only, with some absent. Of some 150,000 clones in the sample, roughly nine tenths are singletons; the top ten hold 1.5% to 2%. The sample was peripheral blood. The origin of the receptors is a human donor in a cohort sampled during active COVID-19. The CDR3 runs from the conserved cysteine through the conserved F or W. D genes are given only for firm matches. The size entry is marked missing in some rows and otherwise reads once, few, many or a size class.

CDR3 protein,CDR3 DNA,J gene,D gene,V gene,clone size
CASSSSPGLAGMQYF,TGCGCCAGCAGCTCGTCTCCGGGACTAGCGGGTATGCAGTACTTC,TRBJ2-7,TRBD2,TRBV5-1,-
CASSLSQENQPQHF,TGTGCCAGCAGTTTATCGCAGGAAAATCAGCCCCAGCATTTT,TRBJ1-5,-,TRBV6-2/TRBV6-3,few
CASSESRLIGVSQYF,TGTGCCAGCAGTGAATCTCGACTTATAGGGGTGTCCCAGTACTTC,TRBJ2-5,-,TRBV25-1,-
CASSQADRVSYEQYF,TGCGCCAGCAGCCAAGCCGACAGGGTCTCCTACGAGCAGTACTTC,TRBJ2-7,TRBD1,TRBV4-1,-
CASSNGGATTGELFF,TGTGCCAGCAGCAATGGAGGGGCTACTACCGGGGAGCTGTTTTTT,TRBJ2-2,-,TRBV9,-
CASSLLWRVNSGANVLTF,TGTGCCAGCAGCTTATTGTGGAGGGTCAACTCTGGGGCCAACGTCCTGACTTTC,TRBJ2-6,-,TRBV7-7,-
CASSQAGTGRADTQYF,TGTGCCAGCAGCCAGGCCGGGACAGGGAGGGCGGATACGCAGTATTTT,TRBJ2-3,-,TRBV21-1,-
CATSRVSGDLSQPQHF,TGTGCCACCAGCAGAGTTTCAGGGGATCTGAGTCAGCCCCAGCATTTT,TRBJ1-5,-,TRBV15,few
CASSYLQTTGELFF,TGTGCCAGCAGTTATTTACAGACCACCGGGGAGCTGTTTTTT,TRBJ2-2,-,TRBV6-6,few
CASRGQGRDTQYF,TGTGCCAGCAGAGGACAGGGCAGAGATACGCAGTATTTT,TRBJ2-3,TRBD1,TRBV6-4,-
CAGRTGDGSDTQYF,TGTGCCGGTCGGACAGGGGACGGCTCAGATACGCAGTATTTT,TRBJ2-3,TRBD1,TRBV28,-
CASSRAGGLNYGYTF,TGTGCCAGCAGCAGAGCAGGGGGCCTTAACTATGGCTACACCTTC,TRBJ1-2,TRBD1,TRBV7-9,-
CASSFRDRVRSYEQYF,TGTGCCAGCAGCTTTCGGGACAGGGTACGATCCTACGAGCAGTACTTC,TRBJ2-7,TRBD1,TRBV11-2,-
CASSWSAGTVMNTEAFF,TGTGCCAGCAGCTGGTCCGCGGGGACAGTCATGAACACTGAAGCTTTCTTT,TRBJ1-1,TRBD1,TRBV7-8,once
CASSSIGLAVYNEQFF,TGTGCCAGCAGTTCCATAGGACTAGCGGTCTACAATGAGCAGTTCTTC,TRBJ2-1,TRBD2,TRBV27,once
CASSYSGRAGANVLTF,TGTGCCAGCAGTTACTCGGGGAGGGCTGGGGCCAACGTCCTGACTTTC,TRBJ2-6,TRBD2,TRBV6-2/TRBV6-3,-
CASSIQGSGYGYTF,TGTGCCAGTAGTATTCAGGGTAGTGGCTATGGCTACACCTTC,TRBJ1-2,-,TRBV19,-
CASSLDFSATNEKLFF,TGTGCCAGCAGCTTAGACTTCTCCGCAACTAATGAAAAACTGTTTTTT,TRBJ1-4,-,TRBV7-9,-
CASSLGTSGGVSSYEQYF,TGTGCCAGCAGCTTAGGGACTAGCGGGGGGGTGAGCTCCTACGAGCAGTACTTC,TRBJ2-7,TRBD2,TRBV13,-
CASKGTVDNEQFF,TGTGCCAGCAAAGGGACAGTTGACAATGAGCAGTTCTTC,TRBJ2-1,TRBD1,TRBV25-1,once
CASSILTATEAFF,TGTGCCAGCAGCATTCTGACAGCCACTGAAGCTTTCTTT,TRBJ1-1,-,TRBV12-3/TRBV12-4,-
CASQKRGNSYNEQFF,TGTGCCAGCCAGAAGAGGGGGAACTCCTACAATGAGCAGTTCTTC,TRBJ2-1,-,TRBV6-5,-
CASSLNTNNSPLHF,TGTGCCAGCAGCTTAAACACGAATAATTCACCCCTCCACTTT,TRBJ1-6,-,TRBV7-2,-
CAISSTGDDYGYTF,TGTGCCATCAGTTCGACAGGGGATGACTATGGCTACACCTTC,TRBJ1-2,TRBD1,TRBV10-3,-
CASSTRGLSNQPQHF,TGTGCCAGCAGCACGCGTGGGCTTAGCAATCAGCCCCAGCATTTT,TRBJ1-5,-,TRBV5-6,-
CASSSRQLNEQYF,TGTGCCAGCAGTTCACGACAGCTCAACGAGCAGTACTTC,TRBJ2-7,-,TRBV12-3/TRBV12-4,-
CAISGQSNEKLFF,TGTGCCATCAGTGGACAGTCTAATGAAAAACTGTTTTTT,TRBJ1-4,-,TRBV10-3,-
CASSITGINEQYF,TGTGCCAGTAGTATTACAGGGATCAACGAGCAGTACTTC,TRBJ2-7,-,TRBV19,once
CAWSPGHITSNYGYTF,TGTGCCTGGAGTCCGGGACATATCACTTCAAACTATGGCTACACCTTC,TRBJ1-2,-,TRBV30,-
CATSRAAGRRETQYF,TGTGCCACCAGCAGAGCGGCAGGGAGGAGAGAGACCCAGTACTTC,TRBJ2-5,-,TRBV15,-
CASSEPPRLAGVSNEQFF,TGTGCCAGCAGTGAACCCCCCCGACTAGCGGGGGTCTCTAATGAGCAGTTCTTC,TRBJ2-1,TRBD2,TRBV6-1,-
CASSAGSGFREKLFF,TGTGCCAGCAGCGCAGGATCAGGGTTTCGAGAAAAACTGTTTTTT,TRBJ1-4,-,TRBV9,-
CASSWDRGNTEAFF,TGCGCCAGCAGCTGGGACAGGGGAAATACTGAAGCTTTCTTT,TRBJ1-1,TRBD1,TRBV5-1,few
CASSQRLAGGPWDTQYF,TGTGCCAGCAGCCAAAGACTAGCGGGGGGCCCTTGGGATACGCAGTATTTT,TRBJ2-3,TRBD2,TRBV13,-
CASSLERQSLTYGYTF,TGTGCCAGCAGCTTAGAGAGACAGAGCTTAACCTATGGCTACACCTTC,TRBJ1-2,-,TRBV7-8,-
CASSYSVSGIQPQHF,TGTGCCAGCAGTTACTCGGTTTCCGGGATTCAGCCCCAGCATTTT,TRBJ1-5,-,TRBV6-5,-
CASSIGAGGGYTF,TGTGCCAGTAGTATAGGGGCCGGTGGTGGCTACACCTTC,TRBJ1-2,-,TRBV19,-
CAWSAGTGIHEQYF,TGTGCCTGGAGCGCCGGGACAGGAATCCACGAGCAGTACTTC,TRBJ2-7,TRBD1,TRBV30,-
CASSYEGGPYYGYTF,TGTGCCAGCAGTTACGAGGGGGGGCCTTACTATGGCTACACCTTC,TRBJ1-2,-,TRBV6-5,few
CASSEQGRSPLHF,TGTGCCAGCAGCGAACAGGGCCGTTCACCCCTCCACTTT,TRBJ1-6,-,TRBV2,-
CASSQQWTGNQPQHF,TGTGCCAGCAGCCAACAATGGACAGGGAATCAGCCCCAGCATTTT,TRBJ1-5,TRBD1,TRBV4-2,-
CASILRGSSSYNEQFF,TGTGCCAGCATCCTAAGGGGGTCTAGCTCCTACAATGAGCAGTTCTTC,TRBJ2-1,-,TRBV6-6,-
CASSQVFSGANVLTF,TGCGCCAGCAGCCAAGTATTTTCTGGGGCCAACGTCCTGACTTTC,TRBJ2-6,-,TRBV4-1,-
CASSPDSSLGEQYF,TGCGCCAGCAGCCCCGATTCGAGTCTAGGCGAGCAGTACTTC,TRBJ2-7,-,TRBV4-1,-
CASSDSMNTEAFF,TGTGCCAGCAGCGATTCTATGAACACTGAAGCTTTCTTT,TRBJ1-1,-,TRBV14,-
CASSKSLPDTQYF,TGTGCCAGCAGCAAATCCCTCCCAGATACGCAGTATTTT,TRBJ2-3,-,TRBV14,-
CASSVGRGWTEAFF,TGTGCCAGCAGCGTTGGGAGAGGGTGGACTGAAGCTTTCTTT,TRBJ1-1,-,TRBV9,-
CASSFPLAGEYRGNEQFF,TGTGCCAGCAGTTTTCCCCTAGCGGGGGAATATAGGGGCAATGAGCAGTTCTTC,TRBJ2-1,TRBD2,TRBV28,-
CASSRLAGGVSGANVLTF,TGTGCCAGCAGTCGACTAGCGGGGGGTGTCTCTGGGGCCAACGTCCTGACTTTC,TRBJ2-6,TRBD2,TRBV7-9,-
CSVEEGLAGGGEQFF,TGCAGCGTTGAAGAGGGACTAGCGGGGGGAGGTGAGCAGTTCTTC,TRBJ2-1,TRBD2,TRBV29-1,-
CASSLKAGPGNEQFF,TGTGCCAGCAGCTTAAAAGCGGGGCCAGGCAATGAGCAGTTCTTC,TRBJ2-1,TRBD2,TRBV11-2,once
CASSSTYDGTGTYEQYF,TGTGCCAGCAGCTCGACGTACGACGGGACAGGGACCTACGAGCAGTACTTC,TRBJ2-7,TRBD1,TRBV7-9,few
CASSWRWRGRAETQYF,TGCGCCAGCAGCTGGAGGTGGCGGGGGAGAGCAGAGACCCAGTACTTC,TRBJ2-5,TRBD2,TRBV5-1,-
CASGPGGGTQYF,TGTGCTAGTGGCCCCGGCGGTGGTACGCAGTATTTT,TRBJ2-3,-,TRBV12-5,-